The 32 T cell receptor delta chains below come from one sample, sequenced in a study of gamma-delta T cells after stem cell transplantation. TCRdb re-called the RT-PCR reads using CATT. The sample contains over 2,000 delta-chain clones, 20% to 25% of which appear only once. The sample was gamma-delta T cells. The source of these receptors is a human donor. It is not recorded whose cells these are; they may come from a transplant donor.

This chain uses TRAV29/DV5 with TRDJ1, with TRDD3 identical over 11 bases. The CDR3 totals 22 residues. Germline V CDR1 and CDR2: NSMFDY, ISSIKDK. V lost 0 bases to trimming and J lost 3 bases; unmatched junction nucleotides: 25. CDR3 protein: CAASVILPTAGYWGISADKLIF. The DNA for the CDR3 is TGTGCAGCAAGCGTAATCCTACCGACGGCAGGGTACTGGGGGATATCCGCCGATAAACTCATCTTT.

This clone was counted only a few times. A much larger clone differs from this one at a single base, so this may be a read error. The rearrangement uses TRDV2 and TRDJ1; 7 nucleotides agree with TRDD3. The germline CDR1 and CDR2 sequences are GEAIGNYY and EKD. Unmatched junction bases numbered 18, after V lost 1 base and J lost 11 bases. The CDR3 covers 16 residues. CDR3: CACDTVTGDPLRTLIF. The CDR3 coding sequence is TGTGCCTGTGACACGGTGACTGGGGATCCCCTTCGGACTCTCATCTTT.

This clone rates as medium-sized (0.01 to 0.1%). The chain links TRDV1 to TRDJ1; D is possibly TRDD3 (6 bases). The CDR3 is made up of 17 amino acids. The germline gives CDR1 TSWWSYY, CDR2 QGS. The V gene lost 4 bases and the J gene lost 5 bases, with 23 bases spanning the gap. CDR3 residues: CALGGIPVLGLGDKLIF. CDR3 bases: TGTGCTCTTGGGGGTATTCCTGTATTGGGGCTGGGGGATAAACTCATCTTT.

This clone is medium-sized by share. V is TRDV3 and J is TRDJ1; D perhaps matches TRDD2 (9 bases). The germline CDR1 and CDR2 sequences are TVYSNPD and GDNSRS (reference sequence). V was cut by 0 bases and J by 0 bases, with 32 bases left in between. The CDR3 sequence is 21 residues long. The CDR3: CAFRRSFLLAGGPLYTDKLIF. CDR3 sequence (DNA): TGTGCCTTTAGAAGGTCCTTCCTACTGGCTGGGGGACCGTTGTACACCGATAAACTCATCTTT. The variable domain in full, with the rest retrieved from reference TRDV3 and TRDJ1, is CDKVTQSSPDQTVASGSEVVLLCTYDTVYSNPDLFWYRIRPDYSFQFVFYGDNSRSEGADFTQGRFSVKHILTQKAFHLVISPVRTEDSATYYCAFRRSFLLAGGPLYTDKLIFGKGTRVTVEP.

This clone was recorded a few times. The chain carries TRDV1 and TRDJ1, with D uncertain. The CDR3 runs 20 residues. In germline, CDR1 is TSWWSYY, CDR2 QGS. V lost 4 bases and J 0 bases, leaving 27 bases between the germline ends. For the CDR3, the DNA is TGTGCTCTTGGGGGTATCTTCGGGAACTCTCATCCCAAGTACACCGATAAACTCATCTTT. Protein product: CALGGIFGNSHPKYTDKLIF.

This clone qualifies as medium-sized. The V call is TRDV1, the J call TRDJ1; D is uncertain. V was cut by 1 base and J by 3 bases, with 12 bases left in between. The CDR3 runs 15 residues. Germline V lookup: CDR1 TSWWSYY, CDR2 QGS. In DNA, the CDR3 is TGTGCTCTTGGGGAACATCCGGTCGCCGCCGATAAACTCATCTTT. Residues: CALGEHPVAADKLIF.

Judged by abundance, this clone is medium-sized. The rearrangement links TRDV2 to TRDJ3, with 10 bases identical to TRDD3. Germline-derived CDR1 and CDR2 are GEAIGNYY and EKD. The CDR3 runs 21 residues. J was trimmed by 1 base and V by 0 bases; bases with no gene match: 11. The CDR3 region has the DNA TGTGCCTGTGACACCCGGGGGATACGACGTGGGGGGTCCTGGGACACCCGACAGATGTTTTTC. It specifies CACDTRGIRRGGSWDTRQMFF.

This clone ranks as medium-sized. J is TRDJ1 and V is TRDV1; D is uncertain. The CDR3 is 23 amino acids. V was cut by 0 bases and J by 3 bases, with 35 bases left in between. Germline loops: CDR1 TSWWSYY, CDR2 QGS. Here the CDR3 DNA reads TGTGCTCTTGGGGAACTAGCTGCTATGTGGTACAGTCCGAAGCCCCCGACACCCGATAAACTCATCTTT. This codes for CALGELAAMWYSPKPPTPDKLIF.

This clone was found a few times. The chain employs TRDV1 and TRDJ1, with 8 nucleotides matching TRDD3. The CDR3 is made up of 20 amino acids. CDR1 is TSWWSYY and CDR2 is QGS in the germline V gene. Germline trimming cut 2 bases from V and 0 bases from J; bases unmatched to any gene: 17. The CDR3 loop reads CALGEGGEDYWGWYTDKLIF. CDR3 coding DNA: TGTGCTCTTGGGGAAGGCGGGGAGGACTACTGGGGGTGGTACACCGATAAACTCATCTTT.

By proportion, this clone is medium-sized. The CDR3 is CAVEYWGPSRPLIF. In DNA form, the CDR3 reads TGTGCCGTGGAGTACTGGGGTCCATCCAGACCCCTGATCTTT. The V and J genes are TRDV3 and TRDJ4; 7 nucleotides match TRDD3. The V gene's germline CDR1 is TVYSNPD and CDR2 GDNSRS (reference sequence). The CDR3 runs to 14 residues. Trimming cost V 5 bases and J 0 bases; bases outside gene matches: 12. The full variable domain, its missing parts supplied by reference TRDV3 and TRDJ4, is CDKVTQSSPDQTVASGSEVVLLCTYDTVYSNPDLFWYRIRPDYSFQFVFYGDNSRSEGADFTQGRFSVKHILTQKAFHLVISPVRTEDSATYYCAVEYWGPSRPLIFGKGTYLEVQQ.

V usage is TRDV1 and J usage is TRDJ1; 12 bases are shared with TRDD3. The CDR3 runs to 21 residues. J lost 4 bases, V lost 4 bases, and 22 bases had no gene match. Germline V lookup: CDR1 TSWWSYY, CDR2 QGS. CDR3 protein: CALGGLPPRVLGDTDIDKLIF. CDR3 coding DNA: TGTGCTCTTGGGGGGCTTCCACCTAGAGTACTGGGGGATACAGACATCGATAAACTCATCTTT.

This rearrangement joins TRDV1 to TRDJ1; 12 bases line up with TRDD3. CDR1 and CDR2 from the germline V gene are TSWWSYY and QGS. Trimming at V came to 0 bases and at J to 0 bases, leaving 23 bases not matched to a gene. The CDR3 is 24 amino acids. The CDR3 loop reads CALGELHSLLNDWGIQMYTDKLIF. The DNA of the CDR3 is TGTGCTCTTGGGGAACTCCATTCCCTACTTAATGACTGGGGGATACAAATGTACACCGATAAACTCATCTTT.

Comment on this clone: This likely reflects a read error, since a far larger clone is one base away. This chain connects TRDV2 to TRDJ1, with TRDD3 as a possible D gene (6 bases). V lost 3 bases to trimming and J lost 1 base, with 17 bases between them. This CDR3 region has 16 residues. Germline V lookup: CDR1 GEAIGNYY, CDR2 EKD. CDR3 amino acids: CACDGNGGPRTDKLIF. The DNA of the CDR3 is TGTGCCTGTGACGGCAATGGGGGCCCCCGCACCGATAAACTCATCTTT.

This chain links TRDV1 with TRDJ1; D is ambiguous. The CDR3 totals 17 residues. The germline V gene encodes CDR1 TSWWSYY and CDR2 QGS. V dropped 1 base and J dropped 3 bases, with 18 bases sitting between them. CDR3 coding DNA: TGTGCTCTTGGGGAACCCGCGAATTCCCCTGTTGCCGATAAACTCATCTTT. Its translation: CALGEPANSPVADKLIF.

By share of the sample, this clone is large (0.1 to 1%). The sample contains more than one DNA sequence encoding this CDR3. V usage is TRDV1 and J usage is TRDJ3; 9 nucleotides agree with TRDD3. Germline CDR1 and CDR2: TSWWSYY and QGS. Germline trimming cut 4 bases from V and 11 bases from J; bases unmatched to any gene: 15. This CDR3 has 18 amino acids. The CDR3 sequence: CALGARIGDTPHPRQMFF. The CDR3 bases are TGTGCTCTTGGGGCCCGTATAGGGGATACGCCGCATCCCCGACAGATGTTTTTC.

This clone turned up a few times. A far larger clone is a single base away, which makes a read error likely. The chain combines TRDV2 with TRDJ1, with 7 bases lining up with TRDD3. In germline, CDR1 is GEAIGNYY, CDR2 EKD. The CDR3 sequence is 20 residues long. The CDR3 DNA is TGTGCCCGTGACACCGGTGTCTTCCGATTCAACTGGGGTCTTACCGATAAACTCATCTTT. This encodes CARDTGVFRFNWGLTDKLIF.

This rearrangement joins TRDV1 to TRDJ1; 13 nucleotides line up with TRDD3. Germline V gene lookup returns CDR1 TSWWSYY and CDR2 QGS. The CDR3 runs 23 residues. V was clipped by 0 bases and J by 1 base; unmatched bases: 20. CDR3 region: CALGELRSTIYFTGGYGTDKLIF. CDR3 nucleotides: TGTGCTCTTGGGGAACTTAGGTCTACGATCTACTTTACTGGGGGATACGGCACCGATAAACTCATCTTT.

This clone turned up a few times. This chain uses TRDV1 with TRDJ1, with TRDD3 identical over 9 bases. The length of the CDR3 is 17 residues. Trimming cost V 4 bases and J 0 bases; bases outside gene matches: 9. Germline V gene data show CDR1 as TSWWSYY and CDR2 as QGS. The CDR3 sequence: CALGARLGDSNTDKLIF. The CDR3 DNA reads as TGTGCTCTTGGGGCACGGCTGGGGGATTCAAACACCGATAAACTCATCTTT.

This clone has a handful of counts. TCRdb attributes to this sequence the protein of a much larger clone, which differs from the DNA translation at residue 6; a read error is likely, and the protein displayed is translated from the DNA. J is TRDJ1 and V is TRDV1, with 9 positions matching TRDD3. V was pared by 4 bases and J by 8 bases, with 32 bases of the junction left unmatched. This CDR3 comprises 22 residues. Germline V gene data show CDR1 as TSWWSYY and CDR2 as QGS. CDR3 in amino acids: CALGVIVRYWGTDENEKQKLIF. DNA for the CDR3: TGTGCTCTTGGGGTCATTGTTAGGTACTGGGGGACTGACGAAAATGAAAAGCAAAAACTCATCTTT.

As regards this clone: Since a far larger clone is one base different, this is likely a read error. This chain joins TRDV1 and TRDJ1; TRDD2 or TRDD3 may be the D gene (7 bases each). CDR1 is TSWWSYY, CDR2 QGS, per germline. The CDR3 runs to 18 residues. V was clipped by 1 base and J by 0 bases, with 18 bases between them. CDR3 amino acids: CALGERSFLGANTDKLIF. Written as DNA, the CDR3 is TGTGCTCTTGGGGAACGGTCCTTCCTGGGGGCCAACACCGATAAACTCATCTTT.

Judged by abundance, this clone is hyperexpanded. Other DNA sequences in the sample encode the same CDR3. The CDR3 spells CALGTKGRPFYWGIRNTDKLIF. Here the CDR3 DNA reads TGTGCTCTTGGGACTAAGGGACGTCCCTTTTACTGGGGGATACGCAACACCGATAAACTCATCTTT. The chain combines TRDV1 with TRDJ1; the match to TRDD3 covers 13 bases. This CDR3 is 22 amino acids long. V dropped 5 bases and J dropped 0; count of bases not matched to a gene: 21. Germline CDR1 is TSWWSYY and CDR2 is QGS.

A word on this clone: A read error likely explains this, since a far larger clone differs by one base. CDR3 loop: CALGEAFLRTGGLYTDNLIF. In nucleotides, the CDR3 is TGTGCTCTTGGGGAAGCCTTCCTACGGACTGGGGGTTTGTACACCGATAACCTCATCTTT. V usage is TRDV1 and J usage is TRDJ1, with D perhaps TRDD2 (9 bases). This CDR3 spans 20 amino acids. Germline CDR1 TSWWSYY, CDR2 QGS.

This clone is medium-sized in the sample. The chain combines TRDV2 with TRDJ3; TRDD3 matches 7 bases. The germline V gene encodes CDR1 GEAIGNYY and CDR2 EKD. The CDR3 spans 17 residues. The CDR3 DNA reads TGTGCAGTGGGGAGGGATACAAGCTCCTGGGACACCCGACAGATGTTTTTC. As protein: CAVGRDTSSWDTRQMFF.

The chain combines TRDV3 with TRDJ1; 10 positions agree with TRDD3. V shed 1 base and J 0 bases; nucleotides not matched to a gene: 29. This CDR3 has 23 amino acids. Germline values: CDR1 TVYSNPD, CDR2 GDNSRS (reference sequence). As DNA, the CDR3 is TGTGCCTTTAAGGAAGCGACCTTCCGCAATTTACTGGGGGATCTTTATAACACCGATAAACTCATCTTT. Its protein product is CAFKEATFRNLLGDLYNTDKLIF.

Points on this clone: With only one base between it and a far larger clone, this is likely a read error. The chain has TRDV2 and TRDJ1; the D is unclear. CDR3 length: 17 amino acids. The germline gives CDR1 GEAIGNYY, CDR2 EKD. CDR3 in DNA: TGTGCCTGTGACCCGGCCCCCCGCAGAAGTCGGACCGATAAACCCATCTTT. Its protein is CACDPAPRRSRTDKPIF.

As concerns this clone: TCRdb attributes to this sequence the protein of a much larger clone, which differs from the DNA translation at residue 18; a read error is likely, and the protein displayed is translated from the DNA. As DNA, the CDR3 is TGTGCTCTTGGGGTCACTGTTAGGTACTGGGGGACTGACGAAAATGAAAAGCGAAAACTCATCTTT. Its translation: CALGVTVRYWGTDENEKRKLIF. This chain uses TRDV1 with TRDJ1; 9 bases are a match to TRDD3. Germline V gene data show CDR1 as TSWWSYY and CDR2 as QGS. After removal of 4 bases from V and 8 bases from J, the junction contained 32 bases not matched to a gene. The CDR3 totals 22 residues.

This clone was counted only a few times. This sequence joins TRDV1 and TRDJ1; the match to TRDD3 covers 10 bases. V gave up 4 bases and J gave up 0 bases; unmatched junction bases: 23. This CDR3 region has 22 residues. From germline, CDR1 is TSWWSYY and CDR2 QGS. The CDR3 sequence: CALGGRLASSYWGIRYTDKLIF. The CDR3 nucleotides are TGTGCTCTTGGGGGCCGCTTGGCTTCCTCCTACTGGGGGATTCGGTACACCGATAAACTCATCTTT.

This clone ranks as medium-sized. V and J are TRDV2 and TRDJ1, with TRDD3 matching over 13 bases. Germline loops: CDR1 GEAIGNYY, CDR2 EKD. The CDR3 runs 16 residues. The J segment lost 8 bases and the V segment lost 2 bases, leaving 10 bases of the junction unmatched. CDR3 region: CACDRGLTGGYDKLIF. The CDR3 nucleotides are TGTGCCTGTGACAGGGGGCTTACTGGGGGATACGACAAACTCATCTTT.

This clone occurred a few times. V and J are TRDV1 and TRDJ1; 8 nucleotides agree with TRDD3. This CDR3 has 19 residues. V shed 0 bases and J 7 bases; nucleotides not matched to a gene: 19. Germline CDR1 and CDR2: TSWWSYY and QGS. In DNA, the CDR3 is TGTGCTCTTGGGGAACTGGTACCTCCCGTGCTGGGGGACCACACTAAACTCATCTTT. Translating it yields CALGELVPPVLGDHTKLIF.

A remark on this clone: It differs at one base from a far larger clone, so likely a read error. CDR3 amino acids: CACDDPVETLDDTDKLTF. The CDR3 coding sequence is TGTGCCTGTGACGATCCCGTAGAAACGCTGGACGACACCGATAAACTCACCTTT. The V and J genes are TRDV2 and TRDJ1, with no clear D. This CDR3 region has 18 residues. Looked up from germline, CDR1 is GEAIGNYY and CDR2 is EKD.

This clone came up a few times. In DNA, the CDR3 is TGTGCTCTTGGGGAACCAATCCCTAAACCCCATCGTAAACTGGGGGATACGCGAGCCGCCGATAAACTCATCTTT. Translated, it gives CALGEPIPKPHRKLGDTRAADKLIF. The chain carries TRDV1 and TRDJ1; 13 positions agree with TRDD3. Germline values: CDR1 TSWWSYY, CDR2 QGS. The CDR3 has 25 amino acids. J gave up 3 bases and V 1 base, and 29 bases lay outside the gene matches.

This chain links TRDV1 with TRDJ1, with TRDD3 matching over 9 bases. Unmatched junction bases numbered 22, after V lost 4 bases and J lost 4 bases. Germline CDR1 reads TSWWSYY; CDR2 reads QGS. CDR3 length equals 20 residues. CDR3 in amino acids: CALGGPIPIAGDTTGDKLIF. CDR3 bases: TGTGCTCTTGGGGGCCCGATTCCTATTGCGGGGGATACAACGGGCGATAAACTCATCTTT.